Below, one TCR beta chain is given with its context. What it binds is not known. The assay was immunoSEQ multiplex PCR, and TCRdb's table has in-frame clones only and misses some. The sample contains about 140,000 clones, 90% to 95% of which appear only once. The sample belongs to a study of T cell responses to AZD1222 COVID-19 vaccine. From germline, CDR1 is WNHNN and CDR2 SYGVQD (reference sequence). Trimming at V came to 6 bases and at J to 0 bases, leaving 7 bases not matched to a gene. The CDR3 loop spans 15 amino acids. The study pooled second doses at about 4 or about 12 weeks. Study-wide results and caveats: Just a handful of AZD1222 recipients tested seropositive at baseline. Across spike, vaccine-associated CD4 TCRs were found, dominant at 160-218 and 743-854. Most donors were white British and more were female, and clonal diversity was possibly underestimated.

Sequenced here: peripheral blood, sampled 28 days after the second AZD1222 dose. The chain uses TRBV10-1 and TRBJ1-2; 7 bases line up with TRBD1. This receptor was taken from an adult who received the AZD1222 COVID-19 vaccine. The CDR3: CASSPRGQTNYGYTF. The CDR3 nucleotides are TGCGCCAGCAGCCCCCGGGGACAGACTAACTATGGCTACACCTTC.